This T cell receptor (beta chain) derives from a study of blood T cell repertoires in COVID-19 (dated by TCRdb to 2019 to 2021). In terms of the full investigation: Samples from collaborators originated in the United States, Italy and Spain and spanned both the acute and convalescent phases of COVID-19. The sample metadata nearly always contained a de-identified subject ID, COVID-19 status, age in years and sex. The samples were drawn from two sources: the first 160 participants of the ongoing ImmuneRACE study, and about 1,300 subjects contributed by 6 global collaborators. Where HLA class I and class II types were available, the types were taken from metadata supplied by the sample provider, not from assay-based typing. Subjects who had been exposed to COVID-19, were actively infected with it, or had recovered from it provided the deeply sampled blood TCRbeta repertoires that made up the dataset. The repertoires were released in a freely available public database intended as a resource for research on the immune response to SARS-CoV-2. The prospective study material was composed of cDNA or gDNA derived from T cells, B-cell-depleted T cells, or PBMCs.

The collaborating institutions used their own protocols to collect whole blood in K2EDTA tubes. For TCRbeta analysis, collaborators shipped samples as frozen whole blood, isolated PBMCs, or DNA extracted from either of those sample types. Summary of the overall study and its limitations: The amount of clinical and demographic metadata varied by source and participant and was provided uncurated.

TCRbeta CDR3 regions were amplified from genomic DNA using the immunoSEQ Assay, a bias-controlled multiplex PCR. The study's processing was this. Within the assay, amplification of reference gene primers was used to estimate how many nucleated cells each sample contained. To quantify the absolute abundance of each unique TCRbeta CDR3 rearrangement, sequence reads were collapsed and filtered. For each sample, productive Simpson clonality was calculated as the square root of Simpson's diversity index over productive rearrangements. What TCRdb holds here is the immuneACCESS table cut down to in-frame rearrangements. Part of the clones is not present; checked against another copy, under half of the missing clones reflect an unresolved V gene, and the others are unexplained. The V and J calls and clone size come from that table; D and trimming were worked out from the DNA. This sample is represented by around 190,000 clones; about four fifths of them were singletons. The top ten constitute approximately 6.2% of the sample.

Worth noting for this clone: Its recognized antigen is unknown. No qualities accompany the bases; no much larger clone lies one base away.

This TCR was sampled from a man in his 70s with active or convalescent COVID-19. The sample was peripheral blood.

At the DNA level, the sequence is TGCGCCAGCAGTTTGACAGGGGCAGGTAGCACTGAAGCTTTCTTT. This gives the protein CASSLTGAGSTEAFF. Rearrangement joined TRBV5-1 to TRBJ1-1; 8 central nucleotides agree with TRBD1. Germline trimming: 5 bases from V, 4 bases from J; junction bases outside gene matches: 10. Via the germline V gene, CDR1 is SGHRS and CDR2 YFSETQ. From the cysteine through the phenylalanine, the CDR3 covers 15 amino acids. Only the CDR3 DNA stays, 45 bases, in frame from base 1. With the rest looked up from the reference TRBV5-1 and TRBJ1-1 genes rather than sequenced, the full variable domain is KAGVTQTPRYLIKTRGQQVTLSCSPISGHRSVSWYQQTPGQGLQFLFEYFSETQRNKGNFPGRFSGRQFSNSRSEMNVSTLELGDSALYLCASSLTGAGSTEAFFGQGTRLTVV.